These 11 T cell receptor beta chains were all obtained from the same sample, sequenced in a study of neurological immune-mediated disorders. One entry per CDR3 protein results from TCRdb running MiXCR on the 5' RACE reads. The data hold about 38,000 distinct CDR3 sequences, with 7% to 8.5% observed a single time. The source material was CD4+ T cells from blood. The receptors originated from a man between 45 and 60 years old in good health.

This clonotype has at least ten counts. The J gene is TRBJ1-5, the V gene TRBV5-1; D not resolved. CDR1 is SGHRS and CDR2 is YFSETQ in the germline V gene. The CDR3 totals 14 residues. V lost 0 bases to trimming and J lost 6 bases, with 10 bases between them. In DNA form, the CDR3 reads TGCGCCAGCAGCTTGGAAGGGTCCCCTCAGCCCCAGCATTTT. Protein sequence: CASSLEGSPQPQHF. Variable domain in full (rest from reference TRBV5-1 and TRBJ1-5): KAGVTQTPRYLIKTRGQQVTLSCSPISGHRSVSWYQQTPGQGLQFLFEYFSETQRNKGNFPGRFSGRQFSNSRSEMNVSTLELGDSALYLCASSLEGSPQPQHFGDGTRLSIL.

This clonotype was seen more than once but under ten times. Since a much larger clone is just one base distant, this may be a read error. The CDR3 loop is CASSLDFRRGTWELFF. The CDR3 DNA is TGTGCCAGCAGCCTCGATTTCCGCAGGGGCACCTGGGAGCTGTTTTTT. J is TRBJ2-2 and V is TRBV7-2; the D gene is possibly TRBD1 (6 bases). The CDR3 sequence is 16 residues long. Germline V CDR1 and CDR2: SGHTA, FQGNSA.

This clonotype has a count of ten or more. This chain joins TRBV12-3 or TRBV12-4 and TRBJ2-7, with 8 bases matching TRBD2. CDR3 length equals 15 residues. The junction had 10 bases not matched to a gene; V was cut back by 7 bases and J by 2 bases. The CDR3 coding sequence is TGTGCCAGCACTGACAGCGGGGGTCTAGCCTACGAGCAGTACTTC. Amino acids: CASTDSGGLAYEQYF.

At least ten counts were recorded for this clonotype. This chain joins TRBV2 and TRBJ2-7; 7 bases align to TRBD1. CDR3 length: 15 residues. Germline V gene lookup returns CDR1 SNHLY and CDR2 FYNNEI. V gave up 6 bases and J gave up 2 bases; unmatched junction bases: 10. The CDR3 sequence is CASSAPLGTAYEQYF. DNA of the CDR3: TGTGCCAGCAGCGCCCCTCTCGGGACAGCCTACGAGCAGTACTTC.

This clonotype has at least ten counts. The V and J genes are TRBV11-2 and TRBJ2-7; 7 bases are shared with TRBD2. This CDR3 region has 15 residues. Germline CDR1 SGHAT, CDR2 FQNNGV. The ends lost 2 bases at V and 4 bases at J; junction bases unmatched: 8. The CDR3 here is CASSLFRGRGYEQYF. The DNA for the CDR3 is TGTGCCAGCAGCTTATTCCGCGGGAGAGGGTACGAGCAGTACTTC. The variable domain in full, completed from reference TRBV11-2 and TRBJ2-7, reads EAGVAQSPRYKIIEKRQSVAFWCNPISGHATLYWYQQILGQGPKLLIQFQNNGVVDDSQLPKDRFSAERLKGVDSTLKIQPAKLEDSAVYLCASSLFRGRGYEQYFGPGTRLTVT.

With regard to this clonotype: Germline is not matched at one junction end, which may reflect a read error. The rearrangement links TRBV6-5 to TRBJ2-7; the D is unclear. Germline-derived CDR1 and CDR2 are MNHEY and SVGAGI. The CDR3 has 14 residues. This CDR3 reads CASTPVAGSYKQYF. In DNA form, the CDR3 reads TGTGCCAGTACCCCAGTCGCAGGATCCTACAAGCAGTACTTC.

This clonotype was counted many times. The chain has TRBV6-1 and TRBJ2-5, with D possibly matching TRBD2 (6 bases). Germline assignment: CDR1 MNHNS and CDR2 SASEGT. This CDR3 is 13 amino acids long. The germline V and J ends were trimmed by 8 bases and 2 bases, with 12 bases remaining between them. This CDR3 reads CASHWREQETQYF. The CDR3 bases are TGTGCCAGCCACTGGCGGGAACAAGAGACCCAGTACTTC.

This clonotype was seen at least ten times. The chain links TRBV5-6 to TRBJ2-3, with D possibly TRBD2 on 5 matching bases. Trimming removed 1 base at V and 2 bases at J, with 14 bases between. This CDR3 spans 16 amino acids. In germline, CDR1 is SGHDT, CDR2 YYEEEE. The CDR3 nucleotides are TGTGCCAGCAGCTTGTTAAGGCTAGCCTTCACAGATACGCAGTATTTT. As protein: CASSLLRLAFTDTQYF. Using reference TRBV5-6 and TRBJ2-3 for the parts outside the CDR3, the full variable domain is DAGVTQSPTHLIKTRGQQVTLRCSPKSGHDTVSWYQQALGQGPQFIFQYYEEEERQRGNFPDRFSGHQFPNYSSELNVNALLLGDSALYLCASSLLRLAFTDTQYFGPGTRLTVL.

This clonotype was observed at least ten times. The V gene is TRBV18, the J gene TRBJ2-5; unclear D gene. The CDR3 length is 12 residues. The ends were cut back, 2 bases at V and 4 bases at J, with 5 bases in the middle. Germline V gene data show CDR1 as KGHSH and CDR2 as LQKENI. The CDR3 loop is CASSPSPETQYF. In DNA form, the CDR3 reads TGTGCCAGCTCACCATCCCCAGAGACCCAGTACTTC.

There are a few counts of this clonotype. The V call is TRBV19, the J call TRBJ1-5, with 7 bases lining up with TRBD1. Germline V gives CDR1 LNHDA, CDR2 SQIVND (reference sequence). J was trimmed by 6 bases and V by 5 bases; bases with no gene match: 10. The CDR3 covers 15 residues. The CDR3 protein is CASSLLRGHRQPQHF. The DNA of the CDR3 is TGTGCCAGTAGTTTGTTGAGGGGGCATCGTCAGCCCCAGCATTTT.

At least ten counts were recorded for this clonotype. J is TRBJ2-2 and V is TRBV7-9; D gene ambiguous. The V gene lost 6 bases and the J gene lost 6 bases, with 17 bases spanning the gap. This CDR3 contains 15 residues. The germline gives CDR1 SEHNR, CDR2 FQNEAQ (reference sequence). CDR3 coding DNA: TGTGCCAGCAGAGCTTCGGCCAGCCCGGCCGGGGAGCTGTTTTTT. As protein: CASRASASPAGELFF.